This T cell receptor (beta chain) stems from a study of cytomegalovirus exposure and HLA in healthy donors. General study results and limits: Follow-up analysis later connected one missense variant in DCLRE1C with trimming of TCR beta V- and J-genes.

The PCR contained 60 Vbeta and 13 Jbeta primers. Here immunoSEQ multiplex PCR was the method, and the copy in TCRdb shows in-frame clones only, minus some. The sample shows some 97,000 clones, around three quarters of them seen only once. The CDR3 is 16 residues long. Germline V gene lookup returns CDR1 SGHVS and CDR2 FNYEAQ. V lost 5 bases and J lost 0, with 16 bases in between. Note on this clone: Antigen unknown.

The V and J genes are TRBV7-6 and TRBJ1-1; D is possibly TRBD1 (6 bases). The specimen sequenced was PBMCs. The TCR comes from a female donor in good health and CMV-seropositive. The CDR3 coding sequence is TGTGCCAGCAGCCCAACAGGGAGGGGGATGAACACTGAAGCTTTCTTT. Its protein is CASSPTGRGMNTEAFF.